The 29 T cell receptor beta chains below all came from one sample that was sequenced in a study of blood T cell repertoires in COVID-19. This table comes from immunoSEQ multiplex PCR, and its TCRdb copy is limited to in-frame clones, with some not included. The sample holds 100,000 or so clones, approximately 86% seen once. Sequenced: peripheral blood. Receptors originate from a man aged 50 or older with active or convalescent COVID-19.

The chain combines TRBV5-1 with TRBJ1-3; no reliable D call. The CDR3 is made up of 15 amino acids. Trimming left V 3 bases short and J 0 bases short, with 10 bases between. Germline V gene data show CDR1 as SGHRS and CDR2 as YFSETQ. CDR3 in amino acids: CASSSDGISGNTIYF. CDR3 DNA sequence: TGCGCCAGCAGCTCGGACGGGATCTCTGGAAACACCATATATTTT.

This chain connects TRBV19 to TRBJ2-7, with D perhaps TRBD2 (5 bases). The length of the CDR3 is 13 residues. Germline V gene data show CDR1 as LNHDA and CDR2 as SQIVND (reference sequence). The V end was cut by 5 bases, the J end by 4 bases, with 12 bases between. The CDR3 sequence is CASSVGSGYEQYF. DNA of the CDR3: TGTGCCAGTAGTGTGGGATCGGGGTACGAGCAGTACTTC. Complete variable domain (other parts from reference TRBV19 and TRBJ2-7): DGGITQSPKYLFRKEGQNVTLSCEQNLNHDAMYWYRQDPGQGLRLIYYSQIVNDFQKGDIAEGYSVSREKKESFPLTVTSAQKNPTAFYLCASSVGSGYEQYFGPGTRLTVT.

The rearrangement joins TRBV3-1 (or the pseudogene TRBV3-2) to TRBJ1-5; tentatively, D is TRBD1 (5 bases). The V end lost 0 bases, the J end lost 4 bases, and 7 bases lay between the germline ends. From germline, CDR1 is LGHDT and CDR2 YNNKEL (reference sequence). This CDR3 spans 14 amino acids. The CDR3 sequence is CASSQDQGNQPQHF. CDR3 coding DNA: TGTGCCAGCAGCCAAGATCAGGGTAATCAGCCCCAGCATTTT.

This clone was detected once. The chain carries TRBV6-5 and TRBJ1-2; no reliable D call. Germline CDR1 MNHEY, CDR2 SVGAGI. The CDR3 sequence is 13 residues long. Trimming shortened V by 2 bases and J by 2 bases, and 6 bases separated the two germline ends. This chain's CDR3 is CASSYGGNYGYTF. CDR3 sequence (DNA): TGTGCCAGCAGTTACGGAGGGAACTATGGCTACACCTTC.

The CDR3 here is CATDRMGNTEAFF. The CDR3 nucleotides read TGTGCCACTGACCGTATGGGCAACACTGAAGCTTTCTTT. The chain couples TRBV6-5 to TRBJ1-1; D is uncertain. In germline, CDR1 is MNHEY, CDR2 SVGAGI. This CDR3 region has 13 residues. V was trimmed by 10 bases and J by 2 bases, leaving 14 bases between them.

The chain employs TRBV10-3 and TRBJ1-2; 9 nucleotides line up with TRBD1. The CDR3 length is 17 residues. V was pared by 5 bases and J by 7 bases, with 17 bases of the junction left unmatched. Germline CDR1 is ENHRY and CDR2 is SYGVKD. The DNA for the CDR3 is TGTGCCATCAGTACAGACAGGGGGAATTCCCTATTTGGTGGCTACACCTTC. Protein sequence: CAISTDRGNSLFGGYTF.

The rearrangement links TRBV5-6 to TRBJ1-1; 8 bases are a match to TRBD1. Germline V CDR1 and CDR2: SGHDT, YYEEEE. The CDR3 runs 15 residues. V lost 4 bases, J lost 4 bases, and 9 bases stayed unmatched. DNA of the CDR3: TGTGCCAGCAGCCCCCAGGGGGCAAAGGTCACTGAAGCTTTCTTT. This gives the protein CASSPQGAKVTEAFF.

This chain uses TRBV15 with TRBJ2-5; maybe TRBD1 (5 bases). The germline V gene has CDR1 LNHNV and CDR2 YYDKDF (reference sequence). Trimming shortened V by 1 base and J by 2 bases, and 8 bases separated the two germline ends. This CDR3 has 14 amino acids. CDR3 coding DNA: TGTGCCACCAGCAGAGGTAGGGGACAAGAGACCCAGTACTTC. Protein: CATSRGRGQETQYF.

V and J are TRBV5-6 and TRBJ2-7; no definite D call. CDR3 length: 12 amino acids. CDR1 is SGHDT and CDR2 is YYEEEE in the germline V gene. V lost 4 bases and J 3 bases, leaving 8 bases between the germline ends. The CDR3 DNA follows: TGTGCCAGCAGCGACCGCGGCTACGAGCAGTACTTC. This translates into CASSDRGYEQYF.

The chain links TRBV4-1 to TRBJ1-1; the match to TRBD1 covers 8 bases. The germline V gene encodes CDR1 MGHRA and CDR2 YSYEKL. This CDR3 is built from 15 residues. V shed 4 bases and J 2 bases; nucleotides not matched to a gene: 6. The CDR3 DNA is TGCGCCAGCAGCCGCCTCGGACAGGGAAACACTGAAGCTTTCTTT. Amino acid sequence: CASSRLGQGNTEAFF.

This chain links TRBV19 with TRBJ1-6, with 7 bases lining up with TRBD1. Germline values: CDR1 LNHDA, CDR2 SQIVND (reference sequence). V trimming: 1 base; J trimming: 5 bases; junction bases outside the gene matches: 2. This CDR3 is 15 amino acids long. The CDR3 bases are TGTGCCAGTAGTATAGGGGACAGAAATAATTCACCCCTCCACTTT. Its translation: CASSIGDRNNSPLHF.

The rearrangement uses TRBV30 and TRBJ2-7, with D perhaps matching TRBD2 (5 bases). This CDR3 is 13 amino acids long. V lost 0 bases and J lost 3, with 9 bases in between. Germline lookup yields CDR1 GTSNPN and CDR2 SVGIG (reference sequence). CDR3 protein: CAWSVLRDYEQYF. The DNA of the CDR3 is TGTGCCTGGAGTGTACTCCGGGACTACGAGCAGTACTTC.

The chain uses TRBV7-8 and TRBJ2-7; TRBD2 might be the D (6 bases). V was clipped by 1 base and J by 0 bases, with 10 bases between them. CDR1 and CDR2 from the germline V gene are SGHVS and FQNEAQ. The CDR3 length is 15 residues. CDR3 in amino acids: CASSLEGTPSYEQYF. CDR3 bases: TGTGCCAGCAGCTTAGAAGGGACTCCCTCCTACGAGCAGTACTTC.

The table lists this clone with a count of one. The V call is TRBV4-2, the J call TRBJ2-1; TRBD2 agrees at 8 bases. Per germline, CDR1 LGHNA and CDR2 YNFKEQ. V was clipped by 4 bases and J by 8 bases; unmatched bases: 10. This CDR3 spans 15 amino acids. The CDR3 sequence: CASSPTGLADHEQFF. CDR3 in DNA: TGTGCCAGCAGCCCAACAGGACTAGCCGACCATGAGCAGTTCTTC.

This chain uses TRBV12-3 or TRBV12-4 with TRBJ2-1; no firm D call. Trimming took off 1 base at V and 5 bases at J, with 3 bases between the two ends. The CDR3 sequence is 12 residues long. This CDR3 is CASSLDNNEQFF. The CDR3 DNA is TGTGCCAGCAGTTTAGATAACAATGAGCAGTTCTTC.

The rearrangement links TRBV6-5 to TRBJ2-1, with D perhaps matching TRBD2 (5 bases). Deletions cut 7 bases from V and 2 bases from J, with 15 bases between. This CDR3 comprises 15 residues. Germline V gene sequence: CDR1 MNHEY, CDR2 SVGAGI. The CDR3 is CASTGGQEAYNEQFF. CDR3 DNA: TGTGCCAGCACCGGAGGCCAGGAGGCCTACAATGAGCAGTTCTTC.

This chain connects TRBV19 to TRBJ2-1, with D possibly being TRBD1 (5 bases). The V end was cut by 3 bases, the J end by 0 bases, with 9 bases between. The V gene's germline CDR1 is LNHDA and CDR2 SQIVND (reference sequence). The CDR3 consists of 15 residues. CDR3 loop: CASSMTEISYNEQFF. CDR3 nucleotide sequence: TGTGCCAGTAGTATGACAGAAATCTCCTACAATGAGCAGTTCTTC.

CDR3 nucleotides: TGTGCCAGCAGACCGTCCGGGACAGGGGGGTTCGGGGAGCTGTTTTTT. The encoded protein is CASRPSGTGGFGELFF. The chain uses TRBV3-1 (or the pseudogene TRBV3-2) and TRBJ2-2, with 11 bases identical to TRBD1. This CDR3 has 16 residues. Germline V gene sequence: CDR1 LGHDT, CDR2 YNNKEL (reference sequence). J lost 7 bases, V lost 6 bases, and 10 bases had no gene match.

The chain combines TRBV2 with TRBJ2-1; TRBD2 matches 14 bases. V lost 4 bases and J lost 3; bases outside the gene matches: 8. The CDR3 extends over 18 amino acids. Germline V gene sequence: CDR1 SNHLY, CDR2 FYNNEI. CDR3 coding DNA: TGTGCCAGCAGTGGGTGGGGACTAGCGGGGGACCGCTACAATGAGCAGTTCTTC. This codes for CASSGWGLAGDRYNEQFF.

This clone was seen once. The gene calls are TRBV28 and TRBJ1-1; D is perhaps TRBD1 (6 bases). Germline assignment: CDR1 MDHEN and CDR2 SYDVKM. With 5 bases removed from V and 2 bases from J, the gap between germline ends came to 15 bases. This CDR3 has 15 residues. The CDR3 coding sequence is TGTGCCAGCAGTCCACGACAGGTTCTTAACACTGAAGCTTTCTTT. Protein product: CASSPRQVLNTEAFF.

The chain recombines TRBV19 with TRBJ1-1, with 7 bases fitting TRBD1. Losses at the gene ends were 6 bases for V and 8 bases for J; bases not matched to a gene: 9. Per the germline V gene, CDR1 is LNHDA and CDR2 is SQIVND (reference sequence). This CDR3 has 13 residues. The DNA of the CDR3 is TGTGCCAGTAGATCAGACAGGGTACGAGAAGCTTTCTTT. This sequence encodes CASRSDRVREAFF.

The V call is TRBV28, the J call TRBJ2-7; 9 bases align to TRBD1. Unmatched junction bases numbered 6, after V lost 2 bases and J lost 7 bases. Germline V gene data show CDR1 as MDHEN and CDR2 as SYDVKM. CDR3 length equals 14 residues. CDR3: CASSLGDRVGEQYF. CDR3 nucleotides: TGTGCCAGCAGTTTAGGGGACAGGGTGGGGGAGCAGTACTTC. Full variable domain (rest looked up from reference TRBV28 and TRBJ2-7): DVKVTQSSRYLVKRTGEKVFLECVQDMDHENMFWYRQDPGLGLRLIYFSYDVKMKEKGDIPEGYSVSREKKERFSLILESASTNQTSMYLCASSLGDRVGEQYFGPGTRLTVT.

V usage is TRBV6-5 and J usage is TRBJ2-5; D is perhaps TRBD1 (7 bases). Germline V lookup: CDR1 MNHEY, CDR2 SVGAGI. CDR3 length: 12 amino acids. Trimming pared 10 bases from V and 4 bases from J, leaving 13 bases between. The CDR3 region has the DNA TGTGCCACCAGGCGGGACAGAGAGACCCAGTACTTC. It specifies CATRRDRETQYF.

This rearrangement joins TRBV6-1 to TRBJ1-1, with TRBD1 as a possible D gene (5 bases). In germline, CDR1 is MNHNS, CDR2 SASEGT. The CDR3 spans 16 residues. Trimming took 4 bases from V and 1 from J, leaving 16 bases between them. DNA for the CDR3: TGTGCCAGCAGTGTATCGTGGGGGGGTACGAACACTGAAGCTTTCTTT. Its protein is CASSVSWGGTNTEAFF.

V usage is TRBV24-1 and J usage is TRBJ2-1; 8 bases line up with TRBD2. The length of the CDR3 is 17 residues. Germline V gene data show CDR1 as KGHDR and CDR2 as SFDVKD. V gave up 2 bases and J gave up 8 bases; unmatched junction bases: 13. CDR3 coding DNA: TGTGCCACCAGTGATTGGGGGACCGGGACTAGTGAGGATGAGCAGTTCTTC. Translation: CATSDWGTGTSEDEQFF.

This sequence joins TRBV7-9 and TRBJ2-1; 10 nucleotides line up with TRBD1. The germline V gene has CDR1 SEHNR and CDR2 FQNEAQ (reference sequence). The junction had 6 bases not matched to a gene; V was cut back by 4 bases and J by 6 bases. CDR3 length: 15 residues. The CDR3 DNA reads TGTGCCAGCAGCTATACCGGGACAGGGGTCAATGAGCAGTTCTTC. It translates to CASSYTGTGVNEQFF. Supplemented by reference TRBV7-9 and TRBJ2-1, the full variable domain reads DTGVSQNPRHKITKRGQNVTFRCDPISEHNRLYWYRQTLGQGPEFLTYFQNEAQLEKSRLLSDRFSAERPKGSFSTLEIQRTEQGDSAMYLCASSYTGTGVNEQFFGPGTRLTVL.

This clone was picked up a small number of times. The chain combines TRBV18 with TRBJ2-3; 7 nucleotides line up with TRBD1. Germline V lookup: CDR1 KGHSH, CDR2 LQKENI. The CDR3 covers 14 residues. V was clipped by 0 bases and J by 3 bases; unmatched bases: 0. CDR3 protein: CASSPPGQTDTQYF. CDR3 DNA sequence: TGTGCCAGCTCACCACCGGGACAGACAGATACGCAGTATTTT.

This chain links TRBV7-9 with TRBJ2-3, with D hard to call. Germline-derived CDR1 and CDR2 are SEHNR and FQNEAQ (reference sequence). This CDR3 spans 11 amino acids. The V gene lost 3 bases and the J gene lost 5 bases, with 3 bases spanning the gap. The CDR3 DNA follows: TGTGCCAGCAGCTTTAAAGATACGCAGTATTTT. Protein product: CASSFKDTQYF.

J is TRBJ2-4 and V is TRBV12-3 or TRBV12-4, with 9 nucleotides matching TRBD1. The CDR3 spans 11 residues. Unmatched junction bases numbered 6, after V lost 6 bases and J lost 15 bases. This CDR3 is CASSKGQGPYF. The CDR3 DNA follows: TGTGCCAGCAGCAAAGGACAGGGGCCGTACTTC.